One sample yielded the 22 T cell receptor beta chains listed below, sequenced in a study of regulatory T cells in long-lasting Graves disease. As for time point: newly diagnosed GD, antithyroid drugs for less than 3 months. Isolated PBMC RNA provided the starting material for the TCR library. Investigators prepared the TCR beta libraries by applying iRepertoire HTBI primers and Arm-PCR of CDR3 regions. TCRdb independently ran MiXCR on the multiplex PCR reads; one entry per CDR3 protein. Of 350,000 to 550,000 distinct CDR3 sequences listed, 16% are singletons. The same sample was also used in a study of T cells in Graves' hyperthyroidism and ophthalmopathy.

The sample was peripheral blood mononuclear cells (PBMCs), taken at new diagnosis, from a patient treated with antithyroid drugs. Receptors were obtained from a woman in her late teens or twenties with Graves disease.

This clonotype has at least ten counts. The chain recombines TRBV20-1 with TRBJ2-5, with TRBD2 matching over 10 bases. Trimming at V came to 7 bases and at J to 3 bases, leaving 2 bases not matched to a gene. Germline V CDR1 and CDR2: DFQATT, SNEGSKA (reference sequence). This CDR3 contains 12 residues. The chain's CDR3 is CSVSGREETQYF. The CDR3 DNA sequence: TGCAGTGTAAGCGGGAGGGAAGAGACCCAGTACTTC.

This clonotype was seen ten or more times. The rearrangement uses TRBV7-6 and TRBJ2-1; 8 nucleotides match TRBD1. The J segment lost 8 bases and the V segment lost 5 bases, leaving 11 bases of the junction unmatched. The CDR3 spans 15 residues. Germline values: CDR1 SGHVS, CDR2 FNYEAQ. DNA of the CDR3: TGTGCCAGCAGCGCGACAGGGGCTTCCTTAGATGAGCAGTTCTTC. It is translated as CASSATGASLDEQFF.

Many counts were recorded for this clonotype. This rearrangement joins TRBV27 to TRBJ2-1; D remains unclear. Trimming removed 2 bases at V and 0 bases at J, with 11 bases between. Germline CDR1 and CDR2: MNHEY and SMNVEV (reference sequence). This CDR3 region has 16 residues. In DNA, the CDR3 is TGTGCCAGCAGTTTACGACTCCCGAGCTCCTACAATGAGCAGTTCTTC. It codes for CASSLRLPSSYNEQFF.

This clonotype was counted many times. The chain has TRBV28 and TRBJ1-5; no firm D call. V dropped 3 bases and J dropped 7 bases, with 13 bases sitting between them. There are 14 residues in the CDR3. Germline V gene lookup returns CDR1 MDHEN and CDR2 SYDVKM. The CDR3 DNA reads as TGTGCCAGCAGTTTGGGAGGGATTCGCCAGCCCCAGCATTTT. It translates to CASSLGGIRQPQHF. Complete variable domain (other parts from reference TRBV28 and TRBJ1-5): DVKVTQSSRYLVKRTGEKVFLECVQDMDHENMFWYRQDPGLGLRLIYFSYDVKMKEKGDIPEGYSVSREKKERFSLILESASTNQTSMYLCASSLGGIRQPQHFGDGTRLSIL.

This clonotype was detected many times. The chain joins TRBV5-6 to TRBJ1-1, with TRBD1 as a possible D gene (5 bases). The germline CDR1 and CDR2 sequences are SGHDT and YYEEEE. The CDR3 is made up of 14 amino acids. With 4 bases removed from V and 6 bases from J, the gap between germline ends came to 16 bases. CDR3 region: CASSPYGGWAEAFF. The CDR3 DNA is TGTGCCAGCAGCCCGTACGGGGGTTGGGCTGAAGCTTTCTTT.

The chain links TRBV20-1 to TRBJ2-1, with 13 bases that match TRBD2. V lost 6 bases and J lost 4; bases outside the gene matches: 6. The CDR3 consists of 15 residues. Germline-derived CDR1 and CDR2 are DFQATT and SNEGSKA (reference sequence). CDR3 DNA: TGCAGTGCAAGACTAGCGGGAGGCACATACAATGAGCAGTTCTTC. Translation: CSARLAGGTYNEQFF.

This clonotype was counted between two and nine times. This chain joins TRBV13 and TRBJ2-7, with a possible D match to TRBD2 (6 bases). In germline, CDR1 is PRHDT, CDR2 FYEKMQ (reference sequence). V lost 2 bases, J lost 5 bases, and 10 bases lay in between. The CDR3 runs 13 residues. The CDR3 DNA reads as TGTGCCAGCAGCTTAAGCGGGTGGGACGAGCAGTACTTC. This translates into CASSLSGWDEQYF.

The sample holds many counts of this clonotype. The chain is built from TRBV2 and TRBJ1-2; no definite D call. V was pared by 2 bases and J by 4 bases, with 11 bases between. The length of the CDR3 is 14 residues. Germline V lookup: CDR1 SNHLY, CDR2 FYNNEI. CDR3 sequence: CASSEILNLYGYTF. CDR3 bases: TGTGCCAGCAGTGAAATCCTGAATCTCTATGGCTACACCTTC.

In this sample, this clonotype turned up a few times. V gene TRBV9 combines with J gene TRBJ2-1, with 14 nucleotides matching TRBD2. Germline CDR1 and CDR2: SGDLS and YYNGEE. This CDR3 spans 15 amino acids. V lost 4 bases and J lost 9; bases outside the gene matches: 6. DNA for the CDR3: TGTGCCAGCAGCTCGGGACTAGCGGGAGTAGCTGAGCAGTTCTTC. Translating it yields CASSSGLAGVAEQFF.

This clonotype was detected ten times or more. V usage is TRBV28 and J usage is TRBJ1-5; no clear D. CDR1 is MDHEN, CDR2 SYDVKM, per germline. V dropped 6 bases and J dropped 1 base, with 16 bases sitting between them. The CDR3 length is 16 residues. This CDR3 reads CASSSILGSSNQPQHF. The DNA of the CDR3 is TGTGCCAGCAGCTCCATCCTGGGTAGCAGCAATCAGCCCCAGCATTTT.

V gene TRBV20-1 combines with J gene TRBJ2-2, with 9 positions matching TRBD1. Germline V gene data show CDR1 as DFQATT and CDR2 as SNEGSKA (reference sequence). This CDR3 comprises 16 residues. With 4 bases clipped from V and 3 bases from J, the junction kept 9 bases outside the gene matches. The DNA for the CDR3 is TGCAGTGCTAATCACGGGACAGGGCTGGACACCGGGGAGCTGTTTTTT. Residues: CSANHGTGLDTGELFF.

The rearrangement uses TRBV5-6 and TRBJ2-7, with TRBD2 matching over 8 bases. Losses at the gene ends were 4 bases for V and 2 bases for J; bases not matched to a gene: 14. CDR1 and CDR2 (germline): SGHDT, YYEEEE. The CDR3 is 17 amino acids. CDR3 region: CASSPPGTSGLPYEQYF. The CDR3 DNA reads TGTGCCAGCAGCCCCCCCGGGACTAGTGGACTACCCTACGAGCAGTACTTC.

This clonotype has at least ten counts. The chain carries TRBV2 and TRBJ2-1; 7 nucleotides align to TRBD2. There are 14 residues in the CDR3. Germline V gene sequence: CDR1 SNHLY, CDR2 FYNNEI. The trim removed 2 bases at V and 12 bases at J, leaving 10 bases unmatched. In nucleotides, the CDR3 is TGTGCCAGCAGTGAACTTGCTGGGGCGGGAGCGCAGTTCTTC. Its protein product is CASSELAGAGAQFF.

The chain combines TRBV12-3 or TRBV12-4 with TRBJ2-5; no clear D. This CDR3 has 14 amino acids. The V gene lost 3 bases and the J gene lost 2 bases, with 10 bases spanning the gap. The DNA for the CDR3 is TGTGCCAGCAGTTTGGAGAATTCACAAGAGACCCAGTACTTC. Protein product: CASSLENSQETQYF.

This clonotype was counted a single time. This could be a read error, since a much larger clone is one nucleotide away. This sequence joins TRBV11-2 and TRBJ2-2, with a possible D match to TRBD1 (5 bases). The CDR3 totals 16 residues. V lost 5 bases to trimming and J lost 3 bases, with 16 bases between them. Looked up from germline, CDR1 is SGHAT and CDR2 is FQNNGV. CDR3 bases: TGTGCCAGCAGCCAGAATAGGGGCAGTCACACCGGGGAGCTGTTTTTT. As protein: CASSQNRGSHTGELFF.

This clonotype was detected ten times or more. The chain joins TRBV28 to TRBJ1-4; D gene ambiguous. The V gene lost 3 bases and the J gene lost 7 bases, with 12 bases spanning the gap. CDR3 length: 14 residues. Germline CDR1 reads MDHEN; CDR2 reads SYDVKM. The CDR3 DNA sequence: TGTGCCAGCAGTTTCGAAGGGTCGAGTGAAAAACTGTTTTTT. This sequence encodes CASSFEGSSEKLFF. The entire variable domain, with the rest obtained from reference TRBV28 and TRBJ1-4, is as follows: DVKVTQSSRYLVKRTGEKVFLECVQDMDHENMFWYRQDPGLGLRLIYFSYDVKMKEKGDIPEGYSVSREKKERFSLILESASTNQTSMYLCASSFEGSSEKLFFGSGTQLSVL.

About this clonotype itself: One junction end does not reproduce the germline sequence, and a read error may be involved. This rearrangement joins TRBV27 to TRBJ1-3; D may be TRBD1 (5 bases). Per the germline V gene, CDR1 is MNHEY and CDR2 is SMNVEV (reference sequence). This CDR3 has 15 residues. The CDR3 sequence: CASSLRGPSGNIIYF. As DNA, the CDR3 is TGTGCCAGCAGTCTGCGGGGACCCTCTGGAAACATCATATATTTT.

The chain recombines TRBV7-9 with TRBJ2-2, with 12 bases that match TRBD1. Germline assignment: CDR1 SEHNR and CDR2 FQNEAQ (reference sequence). After removal of 4 bases from V and 6 bases from J, the junction contained 9 bases not matched to a gene. This CDR3 is built from 17 residues. CDR3 in DNA: TGTGCCAGCAGCTCGGGACAGGGGGCCCTGCTCGCCGGGGAGCTGTTTTTT. Its protein is CASSSGQGALLAGELFF.

This clonotype was picked up a small number of times. Here the CDR3 DNA reads TGCAGTGCTGGCGACTCGGACGGGGGGAAGGGGGCCATATATTTT. Amino acids: CSAGDSDGGKGAIYF. This rearrangement joins TRBV20-1 to TRBJ1-3; possibly TRBD1 for D (6 bases). This CDR3 region has 15 residues. CDR1 DFQATT and CDR2 SNEGSKA come from the germline V gene (reference sequence). Trimming left V 5 bases short and J 11 bases short, with 25 bases between.

This clonotype has a handful of counts. The rearrangement links TRBV29-1 to TRBJ2-3; the match to TRBD1 covers 8 bases. The trim removed 4 bases at V and 1 base at J, leaving 4 bases unmatched. Germline V gives CDR1 SQVTM, CDR2 ANQGSEA. This CDR3 has 14 residues. The chain's CDR3 is CSVGQGSGTDTQYF. The CDR3 DNA sequence: TGCAGCGTTGGACAGGGGAGTGGCACAGATACGCAGTATTTT.

This clonotype was detected ten times or more. At one end, the junction sequence differs from germline, possibly due to a read error. This chain joins TRBV9 and TRBJ2-1, with unresolved D. In germline, CDR1 is SGDLS, CDR2 YYNGEE. This CDR3 is 13 amino acids long. CDR3 sequence reads: CASSVGSYNEQFF. The CDR3 DNA reads TGTGCCAGTAGTGTCGGATCCTATAATGAGCAGTTCTTC.

This clonotype has at least ten counts. The chain employs TRBV11-2 and TRBJ2-5; weak D call: TRBD2 (5 bases). In germline, CDR1 is SGHAT, CDR2 FQNNGV. V lost 5 bases and J 5 bases, leaving 15 bases between the germline ends. The CDR3 length is 14 residues. CDR3 sequence reads: CASSPIGEPETQYF. DNA of the CDR3: TGTGCCAGCAGCCCAATCGGGGAACCGGAGACCCAGTACTTC.